What follows is one TCR beta chain and its context. Its antigen is not known. The sample comes from a study of shared clonotypes between healthy human individuals. CDR3 length equals 12 residues. Germline V gene lookup returns CDR1 KGHSH and CDR2 LQKENI. V shed 1 base and J shed 8 bases, with 8 bases lying between them. Samples underwent the assay at deep level. Using immunoSEQ multiplex PCR, the repertoire was profiled, and TCRdb retains in-frame clones only, with some absent. The data hold approximately 530,000 clones, with 90% to 96% observed a single time. Researchers partitioned CD4+ cells into CD45RA+ naive and CD45RA-negative memory subsets. Broader study findings: What naive subsets generally showed was a larger estimated richness than memory subsets showed. When compared with the clonotypes that were shared by all four sorted-subset donors, the non-shared clonotypes turned out to have lower generation probabilities.

The J gene is TRBJ1-1, the V gene TRBV18; D is unresolved. This TCR was recovered from a woman aged 25-40 years in good health. Sequencing input: naive CD4+ T cells sorted from blood. This sample's subset: CD45RA+ positively selected. CDR3 region: CASSPRQKEAFF. The CDR3, as DNA: TGTGCCAGCTCACCACGGCAGAAAGAAGCTTTCTTT.